This T cell receptor (beta chain) emerged from a study of T-cell reconstitution after alpha-beta-depleted transplantation in children. Germline-derived CDR1 and CDR2 are MNHEY and SVGEGT. This CDR3 is 15 amino acids long. Trimming took off 2 bases at V and 0 bases at J, with 8 bases between the two ends. The authors prepared the TCRbeta library with unique molecular identifiers. TCRdb re-called the PCR reads with MiXCR, one entry per CDR3 protein. The table shows about 590,000 distinct CDR3 sequences, with 10% to 15% occurring only once. This clonotype was counted at least ten times. The clonotype originates from a male patient between 10 and 17 years old who had a stem cell transplant for acute myeloid leukemia, so the T cells may come from the graft donor. The chain recombines TRBV6-2 or TRBV6-3 with TRBJ2-1; a possible D gene is TRBD2 (6 bases). The sequencing used PBMCs, mostly from graft donor cells, collected 360 days after TCRalphabeta/CD19-depleted stem cell transplant. This CDR3 is CASSYVGGSYNEQFF. The DNA of the CDR3 is TGTGCCAGCAGTTACGTGGGGGGCTCCTACAATGAGCAGTTCTTC.